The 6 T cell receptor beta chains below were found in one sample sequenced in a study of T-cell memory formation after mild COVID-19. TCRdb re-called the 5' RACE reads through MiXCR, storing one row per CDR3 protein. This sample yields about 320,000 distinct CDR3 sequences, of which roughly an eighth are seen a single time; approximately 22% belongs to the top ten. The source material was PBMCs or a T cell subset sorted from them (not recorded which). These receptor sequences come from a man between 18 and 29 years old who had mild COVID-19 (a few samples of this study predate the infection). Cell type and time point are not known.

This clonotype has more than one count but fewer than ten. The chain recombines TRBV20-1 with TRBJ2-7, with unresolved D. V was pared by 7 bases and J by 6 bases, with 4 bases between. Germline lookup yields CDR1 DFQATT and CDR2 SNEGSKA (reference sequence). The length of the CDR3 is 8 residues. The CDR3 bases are TGCAGTGTGGGCGAGCAGTACGTC. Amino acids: CSVGEQYV.

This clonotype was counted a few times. The CDR3 sequence is CASSPLQGVNEQFF. CDR3 coding DNA: TGTGCCAGCAGTCCGCTACAGGGGGTCAATGAGCAGTTCTTC. This chain uses TRBV6-5 with TRBJ2-1; 8 bases match TRBD1. CDR1 and CDR2 from the germline V gene are MNHEY and SVGAGI. The length of the CDR3 is 14 residues. Unmatched junction bases numbered 6, after V lost 5 bases and J lost 6 bases.

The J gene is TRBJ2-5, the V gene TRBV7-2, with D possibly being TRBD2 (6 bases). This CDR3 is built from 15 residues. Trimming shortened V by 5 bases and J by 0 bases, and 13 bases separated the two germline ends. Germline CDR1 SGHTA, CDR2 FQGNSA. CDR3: CASSHGGWYQETQYF. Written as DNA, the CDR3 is TGTGCCAGCAGCCACGGGGGATGGTACCAAGAGACCCAGTACTTC.

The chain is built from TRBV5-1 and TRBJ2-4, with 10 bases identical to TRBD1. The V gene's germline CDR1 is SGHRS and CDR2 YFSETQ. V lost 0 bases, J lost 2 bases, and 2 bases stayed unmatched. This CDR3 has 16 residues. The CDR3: CASSLVGQGTKNIQYF. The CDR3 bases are TGCGCCAGCAGCTTGGTGGGACAGGGGACCAAAAACATTCAGTACTTC.

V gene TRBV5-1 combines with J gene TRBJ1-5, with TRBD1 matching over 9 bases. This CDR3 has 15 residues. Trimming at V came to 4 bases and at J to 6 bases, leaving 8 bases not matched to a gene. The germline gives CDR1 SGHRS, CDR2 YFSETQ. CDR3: CASSAGTGSSQPQHF. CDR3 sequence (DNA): TGCGCCAGCAGCGCCGGGACAGGGTCTAGTCAGCCCCAGCATTTT.

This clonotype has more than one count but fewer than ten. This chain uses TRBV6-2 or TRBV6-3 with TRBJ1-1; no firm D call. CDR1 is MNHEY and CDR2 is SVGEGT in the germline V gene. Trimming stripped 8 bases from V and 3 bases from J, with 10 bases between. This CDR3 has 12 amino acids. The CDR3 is CASSPGYTEAFF. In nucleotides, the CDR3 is TGTGCCAGCTCCCCGGGTTACACTGAAGCTTTCTTT.